The sequence of this T cell receptor (beta chain) was determined in a study of T-cell memory formation after mild COVID-19. V was cut by 0 bases and J by 8 bases, with 13 bases left in between. Looked up from germline, CDR1 is MGHRA and CDR2 is YSYEKL. The CDR3 length is 14 residues. TCRdb reprocessed the 5' RACE reads via MiXCR and lists one record per CDR3 protein. The data show 65,000 to 100,000 distinct CDR3 sequences, with roughly 13% seen just once and less than 45% held by the top ten. The V and J genes are TRBV4-1 and TRBJ1-1; D not resolved. Sequencing was carried out using PBMCs or a T cell subset sorted from them (not recorded which). The receptor was isolated from a man younger than 35 who had mild COVID-19 (a few samples of this study predate the infection). Cell type and time point are not known. As DNA, the CDR3 is TGCGCCAGCAGCCAAGATTCCCCAAAAGACGAAGCTTTCTTT. Residues: CASSQDSPKDEAFF.